This T cell receptor beta chain was captured in a study of neurological immune-mediated disorders. The CDR3 covers 15 residues. CDR1 is SGHRS and CDR2 is YFSETQ in the germline V gene. V was clipped by 4 bases and J by 5 bases, with 19 bases between them. This clonotype was counted ten times or more. TCRdb used MiXCR to reprocess the 5' RACE reads, holding one entry per CDR3 protein. The table lists 78,000 or so distinct CDR3 sequences, approximately 5% of them singletons. The receptor was derived from a woman in her twenties or thirties with multiple sclerosis. Sequencing was carried out using PBMCs. This chain connects TRBV5-1 to TRBJ2-7; no firm D call. DNA for the CDR3: TGCGCCAGCAGCCCCGAGGCACACCCGGATAACGAGCAGTACTTC. Translation gives CASSPEAHPDNEQYF.